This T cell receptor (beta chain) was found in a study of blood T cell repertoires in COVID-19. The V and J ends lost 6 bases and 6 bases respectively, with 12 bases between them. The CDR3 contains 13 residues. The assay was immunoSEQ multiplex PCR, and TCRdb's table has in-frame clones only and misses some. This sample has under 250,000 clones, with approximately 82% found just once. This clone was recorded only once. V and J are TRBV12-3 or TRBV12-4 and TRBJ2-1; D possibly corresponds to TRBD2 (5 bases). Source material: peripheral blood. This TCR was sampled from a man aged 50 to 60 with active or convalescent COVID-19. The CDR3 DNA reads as TGTGCCAGCAGCCCACCCGGGGTCAATGAGCAGTTCTTC. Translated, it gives CASSPPGVNEQFF.